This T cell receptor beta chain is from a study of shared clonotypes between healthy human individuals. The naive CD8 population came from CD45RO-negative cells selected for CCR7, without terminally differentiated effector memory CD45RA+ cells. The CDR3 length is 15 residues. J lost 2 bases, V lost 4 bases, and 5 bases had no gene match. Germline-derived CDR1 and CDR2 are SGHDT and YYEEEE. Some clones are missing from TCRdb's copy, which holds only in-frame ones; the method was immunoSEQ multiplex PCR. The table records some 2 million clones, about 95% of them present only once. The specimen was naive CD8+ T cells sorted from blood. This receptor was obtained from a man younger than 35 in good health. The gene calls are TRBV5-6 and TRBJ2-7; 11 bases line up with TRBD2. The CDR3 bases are TGTGCCAGCAGCACAGGACTAGCGGGTACCTACGAGCAGTACTTC. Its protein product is CASSTGLAGTYEQYF.